Below are 6 T cell receptor beta chains sequenced from a single sample in a study of response to subunit inactivated influenza vaccine. TCRdb re-called the RT-PCR reads with MiXCR, one entry per CDR3 protein. Of hundreds of thousands of distinct CDR3 sequences detected, around a sixth appear once; the ten largest clones hold under 14%. Material: PBMCs from blood, obtained 11 to 12 days after vaccination. Source of these receptors: a man aged 50-60 years who received an inactivated influenza vaccine.

This clonotype occurred a few times. The V call is TRBV20-1, the J call TRBJ2-1; 9 bases agree with TRBD2. This CDR3 region has 16 residues. With V trimmed by 5 bases and J by 4 bases, 12 bases remained unmatched. Germline V gives CDR1 DFQATT, CDR2 SNEGSKA (reference sequence). The CDR3 bases are TGCAGTGCTTTCGTTAGCGGGAGCTTGCGGTACAATGAGCAGTTCTTC. Protein sequence: CSAFVSGSLRYNEQFF.

V usage is TRBV7-3 and J usage is TRBJ2-5, with D tentatively TRBD2 (6 bases). The CDR3 has 17 residues. Germline assignment: CDR1 SGHTA and CDR2 FQGTGA. Trimming left V 5 bases short and J 0 bases short, with 19 bases between. DNA for the CDR3: TGTGCCAGCAGCCCTGGCCCGCGGACTAAATACCAAGAGACCCAGTACTTC. Encoded protein: CASSPGPRTKYQETQYF.

The chain joins TRBV30 to TRBJ2-2; D not certain. Germline V lookup: CDR1 GTSNPN, CDR2 SVGIG (reference sequence). The CDR3 is made up of 17 amino acids. Trimming left V 3 bases short and J 0 bases short, with 17 bases between. CDR3 loop: CAWSDSDFGANTGELFF. The CDR3 bases are TGTGCCTGGAGCGACTCTGATTTCGGCGCGAACACCGGGGAGCTGTTTTTT.

The chain carries TRBV7-2 and TRBJ1-4; 8 bases align to TRBD1. The CDR3 is made up of 15 amino acids. The J segment lost 7 bases and the V segment lost 5 bases, leaving 9 bases of the junction unmatched. CDR1 SGHTA and CDR2 FQGNSA come from the germline V gene. The CDR3 spells CASSARQGTSEKLFF. DNA of the CDR3: TGTGCCAGCAGCGCCCGACAGGGGACGAGTGAAAAACTGTTTTTT.

The rearrangement uses TRBV12-3 or TRBV12-4 and TRBJ2-3, with 10 nucleotides matching TRBD2. V lost 2 bases, J lost 4 bases, and 3 bases stayed unmatched. The CDR3 runs 15 residues. CDR3 loop: CASSLILAGADTQYF. The CDR3 region has the DNA TGTGCCAGCAGTTTAATTCTAGCGGGGGCAGATACGCAGTATTTT.

V is TRBV7-8 and J is TRBJ1-5, with 7 nucleotides matching TRBD1. CDR1 is SGHVS and CDR2 is FQNEAQ in the germline V gene. After removal of 4 bases from V and 6 bases from J, the junction contained 6 bases not matched to a gene. The CDR3 sequence is 14 residues long. This CDR3 reads CASSSQGGRQPQHF. The CDR3 bases are TGTGCCAGCAGCTCACAAGGGGGCCGTCAGCCCCAGCATTTT.